A single T cell receptor beta chain is shown here with its context. Its antigen is unidentified. The data belong to a study of CD8+ T cells in alopecia areata. Study details: By percentage of affected scalp area, the severity of treated patients was scored.

Extracted from the samples, RNA was reverse transcribed into cDNA to serve as the sequencing template. Here immunoSEQ multiplex PCR was the method, and the copy in TCRdb shows in-frame clones only, minus some. There are approximately 180,000 clones in the sample; roughly 58% occur only once, and roughly 17% lies in the top ten. The sample's treatment: oral pan-JAK inhibitor, 5-10 mg twice daily. Peripheral blood and lesional scalp punch biopsies came from alopecia areata patients. Points from the study as a whole: Given one nonresponder, whether baseline CD8+ expansion relates to response remains uncertain.

Germline CDR1 and CDR2: PRHDT and FYEKMQ (reference sequence). The length of the CDR3 is 17 residues. Trimming pared 1 base from V and 2 bases from J, leaving 18 bases between. Specimen: CD4+ T cells sorted from blood, collected between weeks 55 and 65, from a patient treated with tofacitinib. This receptor was taken from a human donor with alopecia areata. The rearrangement uses TRBV13 and TRBJ2-7; possible D gene TRBD1, 7 bases. CDR3 sequence: CASSLASGGTETYEQYF. Here the CDR3 DNA reads TGTGCCAGCAGCTTAGCGAGTGGGGGGACAGAGACCTACGAGCAGTACTTC.